This TCR beta chain appears in the sequencing data of a study of T cell responses to AZD1222 COVID-19 vaccine. Between the trimmed V and J ends, which lost 3 bases and 4 bases, there was a span of 9 bases. CDR1 SGHDN and CDR2 FVKESK come from the germline V gene. The CDR3 totals 13 residues. General study findings and limits: Per reports, nearly half of all spike-specific TCRs target regions that are unmutated in variants.

Data came from immunoSEQ multiplex PCR; TCRdb stores just in-frame clones and leaves some out. The sample contains roughly 180,000 clones, 94% of which appear only once. Remarks on this clone: The antigen is undetermined.

This TCR derives from an adult in good health. Material: peripheral blood, obtained on day 0 of AZD1222 vaccination. The chain uses TRBV14 and TRBJ1-2; D remains ambiguous. Here the CDR3 DNA reads TGTGCCAGCAGCCACAAAGGGTTCTATGGCTACACCTTC. This gives the protein CASSHKGFYGYTF.